This T cell receptor (beta chain) is drawn from a study of T cell responses to AZD1222 COVID-19 vaccine. Study-level results: Just a handful of AZD1222 recipients tested seropositive at baseline. Two doses of AZD1222 preceded a rise in Spike-specific TCR breadth and depth.

Generated by immunoSEQ multiplex PCR, the TCRdb table keeps only in-frame clones and is missing some. The sample comprises 150,000 to 200,000 clones, more than 70% of which are singletons, and 26% rests with the top ten. Comments on this clone: What it binds is not known.

Second-dose intervals of approximately 4 or approximately 12 weeks were pooled. CDR3 size: 14 residues. Germline CDR1 GTSNPN, CDR2 SVGIG (reference sequence). Germline trimming cut 4 bases from V and 1 base from J; bases unmatched to any gene: 4. The chain employs TRBV30 and TRBJ2-3, with TRBD2 identical over 8 bases. The sample was peripheral blood, taken 28 days after the second AZD1222 dose. This sequence was found in an adult who received the AZD1222 COVID-19 vaccine. The CDR3 DNA follows: TGTGCCTGGACTCCGGGAGGGGGCACAGATACGCAGTATTTT. As protein: CAWTPGGGTDTQYF.